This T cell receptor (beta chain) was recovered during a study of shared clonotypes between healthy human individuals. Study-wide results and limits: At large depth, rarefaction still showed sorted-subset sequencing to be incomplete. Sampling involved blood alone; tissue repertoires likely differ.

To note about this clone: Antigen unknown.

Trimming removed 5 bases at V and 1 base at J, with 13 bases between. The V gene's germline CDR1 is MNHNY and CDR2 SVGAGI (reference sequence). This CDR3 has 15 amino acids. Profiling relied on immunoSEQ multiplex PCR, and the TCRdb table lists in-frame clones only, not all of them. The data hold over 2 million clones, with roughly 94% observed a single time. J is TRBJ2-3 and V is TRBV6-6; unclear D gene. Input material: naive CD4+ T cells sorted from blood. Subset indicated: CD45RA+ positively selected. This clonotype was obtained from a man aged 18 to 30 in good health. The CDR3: CASSTLSVGTDTQYF. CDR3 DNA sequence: TGTGCCAGCAGTACCCTCTCGGTCGGCACAGATACGCAGTATTTT.